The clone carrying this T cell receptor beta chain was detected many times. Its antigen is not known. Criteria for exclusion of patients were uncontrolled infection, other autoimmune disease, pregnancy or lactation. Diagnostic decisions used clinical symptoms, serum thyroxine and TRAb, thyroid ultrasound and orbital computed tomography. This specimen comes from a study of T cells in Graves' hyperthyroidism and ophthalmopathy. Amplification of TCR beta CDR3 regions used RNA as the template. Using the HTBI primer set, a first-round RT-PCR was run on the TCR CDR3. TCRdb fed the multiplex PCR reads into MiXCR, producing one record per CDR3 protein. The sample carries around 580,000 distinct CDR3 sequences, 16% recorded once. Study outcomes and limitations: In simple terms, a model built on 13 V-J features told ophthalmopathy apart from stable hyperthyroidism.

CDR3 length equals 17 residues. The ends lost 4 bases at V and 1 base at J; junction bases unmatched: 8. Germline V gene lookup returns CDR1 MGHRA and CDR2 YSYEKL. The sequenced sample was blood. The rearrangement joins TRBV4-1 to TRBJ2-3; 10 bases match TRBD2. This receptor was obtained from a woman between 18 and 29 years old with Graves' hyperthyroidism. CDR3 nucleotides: TGCGCCAGCAGCCTCTCCCCAGGGACTAGCGGCACAGATACGCAGTATTTT. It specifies CASSLSPGTSGTDTQYF.